This TCR beta chain appears in the sequencing data of a study of siplizumab effects on memory and regulatory T cells (dated by TCRdb to about 2019). Looking at the study overall: The study examined how the anti-CD2 antibody siplizumab affects alloreactive T-cell subsets in allogeneic mixed lymphocyte reactions built from human PBMCs. Beyond this particular receptor, the publication reports: A naive or memory phenotype could not be assigned to roughly 80-97% of proliferating CD4+ or CD8+ clones. Unstimulated naive T cells appeared more diverse than memory T cells, and naive cells seemed to contribute substantially to the alloresponse. Sequences below about 10^-5 frequency were poorly captured, so only a minor fraction of alloreactive clones could be mapped to unstimulated subsets. Among mappable alloreactive CD4+ clones, the Treg-derived fraction averaged approximately 66% with siplizumab versus around 27% in control reactions. No functional confirmation was obtained for the suppressive function of proliferating Tregs from siplizumab cultures. The cumulative frequency of alloreactive sequences traceable to unstimulated CD4+ memory T cells was significantly reduced by siplizumab.

With regard to this clone: Its antigen is currently not known. No clone much larger than this one lies a single base away; base qualities are absent.

Libraries were built with the immunoSEQ multiplex PCR assay. Some 9.9 x 10^4 TCR templates per sample were assayed by the deep sequencing platform. Genomic DNA extracted from sorted T cells was the material used for TCRbeta CDR3 sequencing. The published analysis was carried out like this. The R programming language was used for clonal analysis of TCRbeta CDR3 data. Comparing unstimulated samples against CFSE-low samples taken after the reaction was how alloreactive CD4+ and CD8+ clones were defined. By matching sequences to the repertoires of sorted unstimulated Treg and non-Treg cells, each alloreactive CD4+ clone was assigned a regulatory or non-regulatory origin. Held by TCRdb, this immuneACCESS table contains in-frame sequences only and omits some clones. Under half of the omission traces to an unresolved V gene where checked; the cause of the rest is unknown. V and J calls and clone size follow that table, whereas D and trimming were derived from the DNA. Here the sample has some 96,000 clones; about 94% occur a single time. The biggest ten clones account for over 1% of the sample.

Sorted unstimulated T cells and proliferating T cells recovered from mixed lymphocyte reactions were subjected to TCRbeta CDR3 sequencing. Fresh whole blood from 9 to 10 HLA-typed healthy donors served as the source for isolating PBMCs. To map where alloreactive clones came from, unstimulated CD4+ non-regulatory T cells were FACS-sorted. The sample was non-Treg CD4+ T cells sorted from blood. The cell subset or site tag for this specimen amounts to: FACS-sorted unstimulated CD4+ non-regulatory T cells. The sequence came from a human donor in good health.

The CDR3 reads CASSLGLAGVNTQYF. The DNA reads TGTGCCAGCAGCTTGGGACTAGCGGGAGTCAATACGCAGTATTTT. The chain is assembled from TRBV7-3 and TRBJ2-3, with 14 bases aligning to TRBD2. Ends trimmed: V by 3 bases, J by 7 bases; bases unmatched to a gene: 3. CDR1 and CDR2, looked up from the germline V gene, are SGHTA and FQGTGA. Including the terminal cysteine and phenylalanine, the CDR3 comprises 15 residues. CDR3 DNA only is kept here, 45 bases in frame from base 1.